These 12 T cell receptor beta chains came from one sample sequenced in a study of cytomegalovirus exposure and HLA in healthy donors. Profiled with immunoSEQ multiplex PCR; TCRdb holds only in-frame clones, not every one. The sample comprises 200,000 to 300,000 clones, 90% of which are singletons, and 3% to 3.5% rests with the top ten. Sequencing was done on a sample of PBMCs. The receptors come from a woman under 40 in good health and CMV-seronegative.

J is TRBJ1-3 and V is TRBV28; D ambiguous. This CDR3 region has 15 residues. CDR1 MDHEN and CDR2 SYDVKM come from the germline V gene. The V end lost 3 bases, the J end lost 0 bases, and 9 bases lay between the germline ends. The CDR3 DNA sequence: TGTGCCAGCAGTTTCCCAGGCGTCTCTGGAAACACCATATATTTT. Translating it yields CASSFPGVSGNTIYF.

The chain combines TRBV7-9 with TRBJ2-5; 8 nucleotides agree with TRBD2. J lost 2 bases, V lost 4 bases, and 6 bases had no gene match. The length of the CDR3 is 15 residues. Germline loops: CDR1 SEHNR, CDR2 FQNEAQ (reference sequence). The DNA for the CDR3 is TGTGCCAGCAGCTCACTAGCGGCCACACAAGAGACCCAGTACTTC. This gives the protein CASSSLAATQETQYF.

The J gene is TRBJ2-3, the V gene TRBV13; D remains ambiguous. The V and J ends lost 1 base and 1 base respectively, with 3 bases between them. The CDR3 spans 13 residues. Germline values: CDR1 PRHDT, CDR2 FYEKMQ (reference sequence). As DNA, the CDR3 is TGTGCCAGCAGCTTAGTCGGCACAGATACGCAGTATTTT. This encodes CASSLVGTDTQYF.

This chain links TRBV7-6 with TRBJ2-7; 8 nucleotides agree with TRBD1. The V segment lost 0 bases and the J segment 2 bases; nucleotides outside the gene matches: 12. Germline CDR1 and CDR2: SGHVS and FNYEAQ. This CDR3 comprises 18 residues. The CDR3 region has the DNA TGTGCCAGCAGCTTAGCGGATGATAGGACAGGGTCCCCCTACGAGCAGTACTTC. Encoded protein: CASSLADDRTGSPYEQYF.

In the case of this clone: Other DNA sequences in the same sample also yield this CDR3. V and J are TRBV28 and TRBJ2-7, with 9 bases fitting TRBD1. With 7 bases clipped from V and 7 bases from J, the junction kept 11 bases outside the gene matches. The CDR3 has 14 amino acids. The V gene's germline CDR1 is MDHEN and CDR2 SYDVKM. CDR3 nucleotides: TGTGCCAGCACCAGAGGGGACAGGGTTTTTGAGCAGTACTTC. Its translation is CASTRGDRVFEQYF. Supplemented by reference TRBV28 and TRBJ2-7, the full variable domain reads DVKVTQSSRYLVKRTGEKVFLECVQDMDHENMFWYRQDPGLGLRLIYFSYDVKMKEKGDIPEGYSVSREKKERFSLILESASTNQTSMYLCASTRGDRVFEQYFGPGTRLTVT.

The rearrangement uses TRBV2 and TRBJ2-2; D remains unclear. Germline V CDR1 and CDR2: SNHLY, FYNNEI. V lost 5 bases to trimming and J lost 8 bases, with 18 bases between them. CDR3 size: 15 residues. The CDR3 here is CASSFSRDLGGELFF. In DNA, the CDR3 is TGTGCCAGCAGTTTTTCCAGAGACCTGGGGGGGGAGCTGTTTTTT.

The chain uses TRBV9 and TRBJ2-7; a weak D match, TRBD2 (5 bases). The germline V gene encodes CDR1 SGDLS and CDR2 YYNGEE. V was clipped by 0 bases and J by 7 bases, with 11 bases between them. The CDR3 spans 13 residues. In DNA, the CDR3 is TGTGCCAGCAGCGTAGATCTCCGGGGAGAGCAGTACTTC. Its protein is CASSVDLRGEQYF.

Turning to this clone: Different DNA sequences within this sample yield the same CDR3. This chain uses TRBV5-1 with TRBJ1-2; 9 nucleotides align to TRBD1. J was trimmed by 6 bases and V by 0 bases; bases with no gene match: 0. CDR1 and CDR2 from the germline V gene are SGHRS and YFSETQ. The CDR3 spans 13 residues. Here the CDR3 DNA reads TGCGCCAGCAGCTTGGGACAGGGGGATGGCTACACCTTC. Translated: CASSLGQGDGYTF.

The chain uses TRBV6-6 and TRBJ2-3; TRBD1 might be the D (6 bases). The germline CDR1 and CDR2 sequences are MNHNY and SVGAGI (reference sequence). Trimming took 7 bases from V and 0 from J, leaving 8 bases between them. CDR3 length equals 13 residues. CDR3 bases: TGTGCCAGCAACAGGGTTAGCACAGATACGCAGTATTTT. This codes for CASNRVSTDTQYF.

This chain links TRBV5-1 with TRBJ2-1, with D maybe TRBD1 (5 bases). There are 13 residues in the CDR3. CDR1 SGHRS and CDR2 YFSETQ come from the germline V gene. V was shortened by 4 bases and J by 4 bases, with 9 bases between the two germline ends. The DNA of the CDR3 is TGCGCCAGCAGCCCTAGACAGTACAATGAGCAGTTCTTC. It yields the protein CASSPRQYNEQFF.

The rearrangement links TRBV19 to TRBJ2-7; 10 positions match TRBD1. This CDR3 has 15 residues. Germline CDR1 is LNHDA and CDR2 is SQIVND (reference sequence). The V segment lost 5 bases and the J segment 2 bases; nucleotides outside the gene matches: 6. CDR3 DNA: TGTGCCAGTAGTGCACCCGGGACAGGGGCCTACGAGCAGTACTTC. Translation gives CASSAPGTGAYEQYF.

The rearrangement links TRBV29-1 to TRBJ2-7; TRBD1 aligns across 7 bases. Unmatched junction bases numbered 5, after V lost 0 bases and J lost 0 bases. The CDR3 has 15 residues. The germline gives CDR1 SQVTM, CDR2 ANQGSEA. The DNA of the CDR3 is TGCAGCGTTGAAGATCGACAGGGCATCTCCTACGAGCAGTACTTC. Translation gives CSVEDRQGISYEQYF.